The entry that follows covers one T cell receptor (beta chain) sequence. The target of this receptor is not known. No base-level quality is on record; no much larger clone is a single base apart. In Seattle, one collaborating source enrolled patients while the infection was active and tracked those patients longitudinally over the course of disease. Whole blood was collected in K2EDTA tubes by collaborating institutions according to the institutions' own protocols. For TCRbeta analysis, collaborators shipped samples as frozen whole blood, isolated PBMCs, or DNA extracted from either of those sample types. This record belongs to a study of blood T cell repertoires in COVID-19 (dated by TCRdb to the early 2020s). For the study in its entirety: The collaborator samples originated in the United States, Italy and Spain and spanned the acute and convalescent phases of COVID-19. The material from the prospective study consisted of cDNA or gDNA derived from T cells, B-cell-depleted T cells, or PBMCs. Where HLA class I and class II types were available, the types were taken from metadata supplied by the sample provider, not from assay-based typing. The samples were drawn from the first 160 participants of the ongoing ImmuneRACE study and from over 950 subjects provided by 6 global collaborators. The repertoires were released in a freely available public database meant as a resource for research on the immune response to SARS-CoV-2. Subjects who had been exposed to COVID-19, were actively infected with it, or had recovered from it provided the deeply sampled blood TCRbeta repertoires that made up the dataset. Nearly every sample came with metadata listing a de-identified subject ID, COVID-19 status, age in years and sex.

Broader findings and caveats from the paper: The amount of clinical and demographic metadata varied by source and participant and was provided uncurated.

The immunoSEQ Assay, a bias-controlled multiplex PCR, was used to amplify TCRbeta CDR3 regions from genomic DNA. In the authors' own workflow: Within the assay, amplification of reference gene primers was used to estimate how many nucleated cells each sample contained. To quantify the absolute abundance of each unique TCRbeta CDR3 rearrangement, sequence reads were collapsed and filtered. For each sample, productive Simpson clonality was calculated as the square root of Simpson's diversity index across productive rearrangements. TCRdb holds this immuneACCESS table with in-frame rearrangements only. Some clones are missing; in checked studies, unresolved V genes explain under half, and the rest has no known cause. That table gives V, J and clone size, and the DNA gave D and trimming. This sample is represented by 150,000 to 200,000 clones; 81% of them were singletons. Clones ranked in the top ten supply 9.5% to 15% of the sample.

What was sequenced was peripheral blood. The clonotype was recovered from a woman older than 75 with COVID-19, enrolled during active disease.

Here the CDR3 is given as CASSQDPSWTGSYNEQFF. The DNA is as follows: TGCGCCAGCAGCCAAGATCCCTCTTGGACAGGATCCTACAATGAGCAGTTCTTC. Here the chain combines TRBV4-3 and TRBJ2-1, with TRBD1 matching 7 junction bases. Clipping removes 0 bases from V and 1 base from J, with 9 as the unmatched junction base count. For CDR1 and CDR2, the germline V gene lists LGHNA and YSLEER. The CDR3 runs 18 residues from the cysteine to the phenylalanine. Only CDR3 DNA remains: 54 bases, in frame from the first base.